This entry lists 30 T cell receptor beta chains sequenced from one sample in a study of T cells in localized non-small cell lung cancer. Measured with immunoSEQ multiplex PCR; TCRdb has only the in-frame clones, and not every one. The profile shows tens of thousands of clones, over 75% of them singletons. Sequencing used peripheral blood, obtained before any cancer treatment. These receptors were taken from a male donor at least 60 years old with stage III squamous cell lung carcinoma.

CDR3 coding DNA: TGTGCCAGCAGTACACACAGGGGGCGAGGCAATCAGCCCCAGCATTTT. It translates to CASSTHRGRGNQPQHF. V gene TRBV27 combines with J gene TRBJ1-5, with 9 bases lining up with TRBD1. Germline CDR1 and CDR2: MNHEY and SMNVEV (reference sequence). This CDR3 has 16 residues. With V trimmed by 5 bases and J by 2 bases, 7 bases remained unmatched.

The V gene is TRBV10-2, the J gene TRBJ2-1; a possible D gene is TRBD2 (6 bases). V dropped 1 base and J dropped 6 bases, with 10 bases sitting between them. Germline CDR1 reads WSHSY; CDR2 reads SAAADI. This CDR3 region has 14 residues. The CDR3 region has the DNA TGCGCCAGCAGTGAGTTCGGGGGAACCAATGAGCAGTTCTTC. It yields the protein CASSEFGGTNEQFF.

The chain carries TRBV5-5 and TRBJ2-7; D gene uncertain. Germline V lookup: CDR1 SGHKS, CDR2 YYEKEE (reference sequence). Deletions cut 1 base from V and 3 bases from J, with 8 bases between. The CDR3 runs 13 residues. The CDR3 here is CASSLLSSYEQYF. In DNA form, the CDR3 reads TGTGCCAGCAGCTTGTTGTCTAGCTACGAGCAGTACTTC.

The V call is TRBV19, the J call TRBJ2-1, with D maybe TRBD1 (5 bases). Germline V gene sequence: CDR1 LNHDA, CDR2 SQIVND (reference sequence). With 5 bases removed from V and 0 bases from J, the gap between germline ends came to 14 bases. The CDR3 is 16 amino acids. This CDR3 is CASSPQVGRSYNEQFF. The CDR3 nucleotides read TGTGCCAGTAGTCCCCAGGTGGGGCGCTCCTACAATGAGCAGTTCTTC.

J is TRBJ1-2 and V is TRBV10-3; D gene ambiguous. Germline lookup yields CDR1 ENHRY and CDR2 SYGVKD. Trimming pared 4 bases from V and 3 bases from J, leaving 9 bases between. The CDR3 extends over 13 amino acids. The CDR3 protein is CAISGNTDYGYTF. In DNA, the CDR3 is TGTGCCATCAGTGGAAACACTGACTATGGCTACACCTTC.

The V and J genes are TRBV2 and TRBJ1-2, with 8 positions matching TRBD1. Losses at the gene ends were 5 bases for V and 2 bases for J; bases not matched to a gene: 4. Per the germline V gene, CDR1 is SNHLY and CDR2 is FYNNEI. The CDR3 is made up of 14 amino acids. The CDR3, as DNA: TGTGCCAGCAGTTATGGACAGGGCAACTATGGCTACACCTTC. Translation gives CASSYGQGNYGYTF.

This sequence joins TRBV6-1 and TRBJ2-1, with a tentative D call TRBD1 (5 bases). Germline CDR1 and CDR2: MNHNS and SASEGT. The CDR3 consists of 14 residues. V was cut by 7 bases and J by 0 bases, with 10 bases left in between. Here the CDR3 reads CASIRTISYNEQFF. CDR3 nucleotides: TGTGCCAGCATTCGGACAATCTCCTACAATGAGCAGTTCTTC.

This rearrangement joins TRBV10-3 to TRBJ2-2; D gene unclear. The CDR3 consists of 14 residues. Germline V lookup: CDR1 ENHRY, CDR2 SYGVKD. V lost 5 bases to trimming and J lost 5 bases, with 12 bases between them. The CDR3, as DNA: TGTGCCATCAGTCCAGGAACCGAAACCGGGGAGCTGTTTTTT. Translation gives CAISPGTETGELFF.

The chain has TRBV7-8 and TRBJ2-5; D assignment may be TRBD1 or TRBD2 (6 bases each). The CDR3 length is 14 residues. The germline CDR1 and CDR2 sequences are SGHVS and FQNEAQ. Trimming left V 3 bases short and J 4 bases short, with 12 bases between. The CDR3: CASSFSGGGETQYF. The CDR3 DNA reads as TGTGCCAGCAGCTTTTCCGGAGGGGGAGAGACCCAGTACTTC.

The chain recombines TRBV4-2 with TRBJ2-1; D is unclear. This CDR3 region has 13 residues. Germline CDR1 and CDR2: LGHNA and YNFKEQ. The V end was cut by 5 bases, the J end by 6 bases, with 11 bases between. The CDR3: CASSFGRTNEQFF. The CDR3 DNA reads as TGTGCCAGCAGCTTTGGACGGACCAATGAGCAGTTCTTC.

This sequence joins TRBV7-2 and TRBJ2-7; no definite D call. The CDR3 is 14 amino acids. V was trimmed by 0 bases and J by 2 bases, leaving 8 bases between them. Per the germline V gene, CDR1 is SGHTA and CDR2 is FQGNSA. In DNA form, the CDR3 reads TGTGCCAGCAGCTTAGCGGCTGTAACCTACGAGCAGTACTTC. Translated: CASSLAAVTYEQYF.

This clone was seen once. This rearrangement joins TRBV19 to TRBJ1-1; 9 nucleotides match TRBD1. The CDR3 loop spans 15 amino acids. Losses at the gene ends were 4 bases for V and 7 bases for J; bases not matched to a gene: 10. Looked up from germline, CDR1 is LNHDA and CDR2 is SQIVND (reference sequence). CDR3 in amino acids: CASSTKAQGASEAFF. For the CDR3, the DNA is TGTGCCAGTAGTACCAAGGCACAGGGGGCAAGTGAAGCTTTCTTT. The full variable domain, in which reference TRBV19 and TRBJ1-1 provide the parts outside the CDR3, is DGGITQSPKYLFRKEGQNVTLSCEQNLNHDAMYWYRQDPGQGLRLIYYSQIVNDFQKGDIAEGYSVSREKKESFPLTVTSAQKNPTAFYLCASSTKAQGASEAFFGQGTRLTVV.

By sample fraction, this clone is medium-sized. In DNA, the CDR3 is TGCAGTGCTAGGAGTGAAGCTTTCTTT. The encoded protein is CSARSEAFF. The chain joins TRBV20-1 to TRBJ1-1; D is unresolved. Trimming took 3 bases from V and 7 from J, leaving 3 bases between them. CDR3 length: 9 residues. Germline loops: CDR1 DFQATT, CDR2 SNEGSKA (reference sequence).

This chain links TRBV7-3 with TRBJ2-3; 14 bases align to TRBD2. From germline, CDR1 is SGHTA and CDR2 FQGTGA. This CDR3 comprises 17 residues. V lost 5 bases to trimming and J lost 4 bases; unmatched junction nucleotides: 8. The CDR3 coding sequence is TGTGCCAGCAGCCCCGGGACTAGCGGGGGAGTTGCAGATACGCAGTATTTT. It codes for CASSPGTSGGVADTQYF.

The CDR3 region is CASSHDSGRAKNIQYF. In DNA, the CDR3 is TGTGCCAGCAGCCACGACAGCGGGAGGGCCAAAAACATTCAGTACTTC. The chain employs TRBV5-4 and TRBJ2-4; TRBD2 matches 9 bases. The CDR3 contains 16 residues. V gave up 4 bases and J gave up 1 base; unmatched junction bases: 6. Germline V lookup: CDR1 SGHNT, CDR2 YYREEE (reference sequence).

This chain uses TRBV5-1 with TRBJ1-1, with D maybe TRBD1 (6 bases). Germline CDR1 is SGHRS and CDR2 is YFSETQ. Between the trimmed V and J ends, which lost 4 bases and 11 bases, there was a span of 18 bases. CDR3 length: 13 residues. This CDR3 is CASSTTGQREAFF. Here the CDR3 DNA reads TGCGCCAGCAGCACCACAGGGCAGAGGGAGGCTTTCTTT. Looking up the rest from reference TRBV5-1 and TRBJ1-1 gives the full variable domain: KAGVTQTPRYLIKTRGQQVTLSCSPISGHRSVSWYQQTPGQGLQFLFEYFSETQRNKGNFPGRFSGRQFSNSRSEMNVSTLELGDSALYLCASSTTGQREAFFGQGTRLTVV.

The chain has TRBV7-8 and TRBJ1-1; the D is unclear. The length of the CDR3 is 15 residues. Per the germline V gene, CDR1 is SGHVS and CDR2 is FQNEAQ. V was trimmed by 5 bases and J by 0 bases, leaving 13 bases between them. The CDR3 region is CASSPFLGMNTEAFF. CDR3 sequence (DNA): TGTGCCAGCAGCCCCTTCTTGGGGATGAACACTGAAGCTTTCTTT.

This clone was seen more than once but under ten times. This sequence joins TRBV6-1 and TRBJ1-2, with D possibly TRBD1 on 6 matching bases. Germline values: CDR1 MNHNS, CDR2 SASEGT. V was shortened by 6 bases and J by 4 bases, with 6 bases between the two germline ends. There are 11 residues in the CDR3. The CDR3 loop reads CASRDSYGYTF. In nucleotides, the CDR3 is TGTGCCAGCAGGGACAGCTATGGCTACACCTTC.

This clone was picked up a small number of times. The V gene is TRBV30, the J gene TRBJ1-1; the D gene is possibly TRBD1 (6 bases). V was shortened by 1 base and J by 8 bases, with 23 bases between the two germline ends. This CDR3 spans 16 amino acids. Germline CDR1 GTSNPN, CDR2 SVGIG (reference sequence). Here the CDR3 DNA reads TGTGCCTGGAGTGCAAGTACTATGGGGACACAGGGAGAAGCTTTCTTT. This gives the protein CAWSASTMGTQGEAFF.

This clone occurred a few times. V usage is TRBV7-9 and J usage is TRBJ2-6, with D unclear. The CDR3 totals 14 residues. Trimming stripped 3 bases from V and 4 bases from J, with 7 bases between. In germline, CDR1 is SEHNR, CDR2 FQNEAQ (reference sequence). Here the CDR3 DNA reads TGTGCCAGCAGCTTCGCCACGGGGGCCAACGTCCTGACTTTC. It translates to CASSFATGANVLTF.

Written as DNA, the CDR3 is TGTGCCAGCAGCTTACCGGCAAAGGTCCAGCATTTT. This sequence encodes CASSLPAKVQHF. The chain carries TRBV7-6 and TRBJ1-5; D remains ambiguous. The CDR3 has 12 amino acids. Trimming removed 2 bases at V and 12 bases at J, with 11 bases between. Per germline, CDR1 SGHVS and CDR2 FNYEAQ.

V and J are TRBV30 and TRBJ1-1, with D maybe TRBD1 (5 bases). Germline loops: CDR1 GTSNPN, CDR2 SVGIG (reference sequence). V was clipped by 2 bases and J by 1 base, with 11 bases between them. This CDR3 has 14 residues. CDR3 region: CAWSRQTPNTEAFF. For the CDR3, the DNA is TGTGCCTGGAGTCGACAGACCCCGAACACTGAAGCTTTCTTT.

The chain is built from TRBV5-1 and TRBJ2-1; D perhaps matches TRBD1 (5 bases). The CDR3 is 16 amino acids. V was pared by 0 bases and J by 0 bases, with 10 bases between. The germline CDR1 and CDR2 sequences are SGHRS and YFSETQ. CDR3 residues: CASSLGGGLSYNEQFF. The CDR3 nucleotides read TGCGCCAGCAGCTTGGGGGGCGGTCTCTCCTACAATGAGCAGTTCTTC.

CDR3 nucleotides: TGCGCCAGCAGCCCCCGACAGGCTGATTCTGGGGCCAACGTCCTGACTTTC. It encodes CASSPRQADSGANVLTF. This sequence joins TRBV5-1 and TRBJ2-6; a possible D gene is TRBD1 (6 bases). With 4 bases removed from V and 1 base from J, the gap between germline ends came to 15 bases. CDR1 and CDR2 (germline): SGHRS, YFSETQ. The CDR3 has 17 residues.

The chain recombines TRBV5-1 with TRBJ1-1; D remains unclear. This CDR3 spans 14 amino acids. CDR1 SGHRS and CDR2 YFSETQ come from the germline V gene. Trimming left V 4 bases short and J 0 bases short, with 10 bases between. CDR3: CASSAAGMNTEAFF. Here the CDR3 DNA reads TGCGCCAGCAGCGCGGCGGGAATGAACACTGAAGCTTTCTTT.

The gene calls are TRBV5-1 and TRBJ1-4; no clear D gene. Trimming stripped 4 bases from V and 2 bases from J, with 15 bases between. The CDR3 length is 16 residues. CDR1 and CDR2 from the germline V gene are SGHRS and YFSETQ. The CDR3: CASSMKRTETNEKLFF. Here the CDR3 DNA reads TGCGCCAGCAGCATGAAGCGGACGGAGACTAATGAAAAACTGTTTTTT.

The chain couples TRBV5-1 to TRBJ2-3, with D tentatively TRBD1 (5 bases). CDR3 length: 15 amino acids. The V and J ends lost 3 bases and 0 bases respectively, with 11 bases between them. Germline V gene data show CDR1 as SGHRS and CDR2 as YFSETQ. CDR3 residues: CASSSTGTSTDTQYF. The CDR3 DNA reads TGCGCCAGCAGCTCTACAGGTACTAGCACAGATACGCAGTATTTT. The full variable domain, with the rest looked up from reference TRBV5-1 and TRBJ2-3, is KAGVTQTPRYLIKTRGQQVTLSCSPISGHRSVSWYQQTPGQGLQFLFEYFSETQRNKGNFPGRFSGRQFSNSRSEMNVSTLELGDSALYLCASSSTGTSTDTQYFGPGTRLTVL.

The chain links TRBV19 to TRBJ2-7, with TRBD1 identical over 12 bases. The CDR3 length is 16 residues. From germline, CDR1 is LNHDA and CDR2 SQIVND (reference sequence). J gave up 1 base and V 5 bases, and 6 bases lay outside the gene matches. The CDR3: CASSPGTGGASYEQYF. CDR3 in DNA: TGTGCCAGTAGTCCCGGGACAGGGGGCGCATCCTACGAGCAGTACTTC. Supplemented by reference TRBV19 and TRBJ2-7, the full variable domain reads DGGITQSPKYLFRKEGQNVTLSCEQNLNHDAMYWYRQDPGQGLRLIYYSQIVNDFQKGDIAEGYSVSREKKESFPLTVTSAQKNPTAFYLCASSPGTGGASYEQYFGPGTRLTVT.

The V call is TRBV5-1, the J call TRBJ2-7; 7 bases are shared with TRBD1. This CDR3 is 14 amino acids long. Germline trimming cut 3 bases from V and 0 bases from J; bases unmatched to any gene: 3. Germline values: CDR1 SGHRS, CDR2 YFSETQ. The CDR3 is CASSSRGSSYEQYF. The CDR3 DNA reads TGCGCCAGCAGCTCCAGGGGGAGCTCCTACGAGCAGTACTTC.

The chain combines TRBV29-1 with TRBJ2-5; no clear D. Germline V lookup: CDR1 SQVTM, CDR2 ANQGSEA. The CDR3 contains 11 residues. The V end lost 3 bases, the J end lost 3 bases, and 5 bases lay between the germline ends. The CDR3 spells CSVEEKETQYF. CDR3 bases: TGCAGCGTTGAGGAGAAAGAGACCCAGTACTTC.